Following are 32 T cell receptor beta chains from one sample sequenced in a study of T cells in Graves' hyperthyroidism and ophthalmopathy. It was RNA transcripts that yielded the amplified TCR beta CDR3 regions. The HTBI primer set was used in a first-round RT-PCR of the TCR CDR3. MiXCR, applied by TCRdb to the multiplex PCR reads, yields one record per CDR3 protein. The sample lists over 450,000 distinct CDR3 sequences, 13% to 15% occurring once. Material: blood. These receptors were obtained from a woman under 30 with Graves' hyperthyroidism.

This clonotype was seen many times. This chain joins TRBV4-2 and TRBJ1-2; D is possibly TRBD1 (5 bases). Germline CDR1 is LGHNA and CDR2 is YNFKEQ. This CDR3 is 17 amino acids long. Trimming shortened V by 1 base and J by 8 bases, and 23 bases separated the two germline ends. The CDR3 spells CASSQGWDRARIEGYTF. The CDR3 DNA sequence: TGTGCCAGCAGCCAAGGTTGGGACCGGGCGAGAATCGAGGGCTACACCTTC.

The sample holds many counts of this clonotype. This CDR3 reads CASSQDGGYAEAFF. The DNA for the CDR3 is TGCGCCAGCAGCCAAGATGGTGGGTACGCTGAAGCTTTCTTT. The chain couples TRBV4-1 to TRBJ1-1; D gene uncertain. Per the germline V gene, CDR1 is MGHRA and CDR2 is YSYEKL. The V end was cut by 0 bases, the J end by 6 bases, with 11 bases between. The CDR3 is made up of 14 amino acids.

The gene calls are TRBV7-2 and TRBJ1-5; tentative D call: TRBD1 (5 bases). Germline V gene sequence: CDR1 SGHTA, CDR2 FQGNSA. This CDR3 is built from 14 residues. V gave up 2 bases and J gave up 8 bases, with 13 bases separating them. The CDR3 here is CASSLNGAREPQHF. The CDR3 DNA is TGTGCCAGCAGCTTAAATGGCGCCAGGGAGCCCCAGCATTTT.

The chain carries TRBV10-1 and TRBJ2-1; tentatively, D is TRBD2 (5 bases). Germline-derived CDR1 and CDR2 are WNHNN and SYGVQD (reference sequence). This CDR3 is 11 amino acids long. V lost 5 bases, J lost 10 bases, and 9 bases lay in between. The CDR3 region is CASSSPGEQFF. Here the CDR3 DNA reads TGCGCCAGCAGTTCCCCGGGGGAGCAGTTCTTC.

The chain has TRBV19 and TRBJ2-3; 7 nucleotides match TRBD1. CDR3 size: 16 residues. V lost 3 bases to trimming and J lost 2 bases; unmatched junction nucleotides: 8. From germline, CDR1 is LNHDA and CDR2 SQIVND (reference sequence). The CDR3 sequence: CASSIARTGYTDTQYF. In nucleotides, the CDR3 is TGTGCCAGTAGTATCGCACGGACAGGATACACAGATACGCAGTATTTT.

This clonotype is judged medium-sized. The rearrangement uses TRBV2 and TRBJ1-5; the match to TRBD1 covers 7 bases. The V gene end was trimmed by 6 bases and the J gene end by 4 bases; junction bases not matched to a gene: 6. Germline lookup yields CDR1 SNHLY and CDR2 FYNNEI. The CDR3 consists of 14 residues. CDR3 sequence: CASRRDSQNQPQHF. CDR3 coding DNA: TGTGCCAGCAGGCGGGACAGCCAAAATCAGCCCCAGCATTTT.

A note on this clonotype: One end of the junction does not line up with germline, which may come from a read error. This chain links TRBV6-5 with TRBJ1-1; D ambiguous. CDR1 is MNHEY, CDR2 SVGAGI, per germline. This CDR3 spans 15 amino acids. Here the CDR3 reads CAISYSAVMNTEAFF. CDR3 in DNA: TGTGCCATCAGTTACTCAGCTGTTATGAACACTGAAGCTTTCTTT.

This clonotype was counted ten times or more. The CDR3 DNA reads TGTGCCAGCAGCTTAGGGCAGGGGGCCCACAATGAGCAGTTCTTC. The encoded protein is CASSLGQGAHNEQFF. V usage is TRBV11-2 and J usage is TRBJ2-1; 8 bases match TRBD1. V shed 1 base, J shed 5 bases, and the junction held 4 bases outside the gene matches. The germline gives CDR1 SGHAT, CDR2 FQNNGV. The CDR3 is 15 residues long.

The rearrangement links TRBV25-1 to TRBJ1-3; the D is unclear. V lost 2 bases to trimming and J lost 16 bases, with 18 bases between them. This CDR3 spans 13 amino acids. The germline gives CDR1 MGHDK, CDR2 SYGVNS. As DNA, the CDR3 is TGTGCCAGCAGTGAAGTAATGGTCCCTATCATGTATTTT. Translating it yields CASSEVMVPIMYF.

This clonotype was recorded once. A junction end diverges from the germline sequence, so it may reflect a read error. The J gene is TRBJ2-1, the V gene TRBV7-3; 14 bases match TRBD2. Germline V gives CDR1 SGHTA, CDR2 FQGTGA. The CDR3 runs to 16 residues. CDR3 nucleotide sequence: TGTACCAGCAGCCTCGGGACTAGCGGGAGCTACAATGAGCAGTTCTTC. Amino acids: CTSSLGTSGSYNEQFF.

Ten or more counts support this clonotype. The J gene is TRBJ2-5, the V gene TRBV18; D not certain. V lost 0 bases, J lost 5 bases, and 7 bases lay in between. Germline V CDR1 and CDR2: KGHSH, LQKENI. The CDR3 is 13 residues long. CDR3 sequence (DNA): TGTGCCAGCTCACCACCGGTATGGGAGACCCAGTACTTC. Translating gives CASSPPVWETQYF.

This clonotype was counted only a few times. This rearrangement joins TRBV5-1 to TRBJ2-1; tentative D call: TRBD2 (5 bases). The V end lost 0 bases, the J end lost 6 bases, and 10 bases lay between the germline ends. The CDR3 is 14 amino acids. Germline values: CDR1 SGHRS, CDR2 YFSETQ. CDR3 coding DNA: TGCGCCAGCAGCTTGGTAATTGGGAGCAATGAGCAGTTCTTC. This sequence encodes CASSLVIGSNEQFF. Looking up the rest from reference TRBV5-1 and TRBJ2-1 gives the full variable domain: KAGVTQTPRYLIKTRGQQVTLSCSPISGHRSVSWYQQTPGQGLQFLFEYFSETQRNKGNFPGRFSGRQFSNSRSEMNVSTLELGDSALYLCASSLVIGSNEQFFGPGTRLTVL.

The genes are TRBV6-5 and TRBJ2-6; 9 bases map to TRBD1. The CDR3 length is 17 residues. Trimming at V came to 4 bases and at J to 4 bases, leaving 8 bases not matched to a gene. Germline CDR1 is MNHEY and CDR2 is SVGAGI. Written as DNA, the CDR3 is TGTGCCAGCAGTTCGGGACAGGGATCGGCCGGGGCCAACGTCCTGACTTTC. Translation gives CASSSGQGSAGANVLTF.

This clonotype occurred many times. This sequence joins TRBV20-1 and TRBJ1-1; D is unresolved. The germline CDR1 and CDR2 sequences are DFQATT and SNEGSKA (reference sequence). This CDR3 is 14 amino acids long. The V gene lost 5 bases and the J gene lost 0 bases, with 13 bases spanning the gap. The CDR3 sequence is CSAERGLMNTEAFF. The CDR3 nucleotides are TGCAGTGCTGAGAGAGGGTTGATGAACACTGAAGCTTTCTTT.

This clonotype has ten or more counts. The chain joins TRBV5-1 to TRBJ2-5; 10 nucleotides align to TRBD2. V lost 5 bases to trimming and J lost 1 base; unmatched junction nucleotides: 14. This CDR3 is built from 18 residues. Germline V gene lookup returns CDR1 SGHRS and CDR2 YFSETQ. The CDR3 DNA sequence: TGCGCCAGCAGTCAGACACCACGGACTAGCGGAATCCAAGAGACCCAGTACTTC. This gives the protein CASSQTPRTSGIQETQYF. The complete variable domain, with remaining parts taken from reference TRBV5-1 and TRBJ2-5, reads KAGVTQTPRYLIKTRGQQVTLSCSPISGHRSVSWYQQTPGQGLQFLFEYFSETQRNKGNFPGRFSGRQFSNSRSEMNVSTLELGDSALYLCASSQTPRTSGIQETQYFGPGTRLLVL.

This clonotype was observed a few times. The chain employs TRBV30 and TRBJ1-5; D remains unclear. The CDR3 is 12 residues long. Per the germline V gene, CDR1 is GTSNPN and CDR2 is SVGIG (reference sequence). The V end was cut by 5 bases, the J end by 7 bases, with 12 bases between. The CDR3 nucleotides are TGTGCCTGGGGAGGGAAGTCCCAGCCCCAGCATTTT. Protein sequence: CAWGGKSQPQHF.

Many counts were recorded for this clonotype. This rearrangement joins TRBV9 to TRBJ2-5; no definite D call. Germline assignment: CDR1 SGDLS and CDR2 YYNGEE. This CDR3 region has 15 residues. Deletions cut 2 bases from V and 4 bases from J, with 15 bases between. This CDR3 reads CASSVSGWRRETQYF. Here the CDR3 DNA reads TGTGCCAGCAGCGTTTCCGGGTGGCGTAGAGAGACCCAGTACTTC.

The count of this clonotype is one. The junction shows a germline mismatch at one end, possibly a read error. The CDR3 region has the DNA TGCGCCAGTTCTACAGGGGGCACTGATGCTTTCTTT. Translation: CASSTGGTDAFF. The chain recombines TRBV10-2 with TRBJ1-1; 9 bases line up with TRBD1. Germline loops: CDR1 WSHSY, CDR2 SAAADI. This CDR3 comprises 12 residues.

The CDR3 bases are TGCGCCAGCAGCCAAGATGAGGACCTCGCGGATACGCAGTATTTT. Encoded protein: CASSQDEDLADTQYF. V and J are TRBV4-1 and TRBJ2-3; unclear D gene. Trimming took 0 bases from V and 6 from J, leaving 13 bases between them. CDR3 length: 15 residues. The germline CDR1 and CDR2 sequences are MGHRA and YSYEKL.

V and J are TRBV20-1 and TRBJ2-1; D gene uncertain. Germline values: CDR1 DFQATT, CDR2 SNEGSKA (reference sequence). V lost 3 bases, J lost 4 bases, and 10 bases lay in between. The CDR3 is 13 residues long. The CDR3 nucleotides are TGCAGTGCTAGTTTAGACTCGTACAATGAGCAGTTCTTC. This codes for CSASLDSYNEQFF.

This clonotype was counted many times. For the CDR3, the DNA is TGTGCCAGCACCTCCGGGGGGGCGGACCCACTGGGGGGTGAAGCTTTCTTT. It specifies CASTSGGADPLGGEAFF. The chain couples TRBV6-1 to TRBJ1-1; D perhaps matches TRBD1 (6 bases). In germline, CDR1 is MNHNS, CDR2 SASEGT. V dropped 7 bases and J dropped 7 bases, with 28 bases sitting between them. This CDR3 is 17 amino acids long.

This clonotype was seen more than once but under ten times. The chain recombines TRBV7-9 with TRBJ1-5; 7 bases are a match to TRBD1. There are 17 residues in the CDR3. CDR1 is SEHNR and CDR2 is FQNEAQ in the germline V gene (reference sequence). Unmatched junction bases numbered 12, after V lost 5 bases and J lost 2 bases. CDR3 protein: CASSPIATGWGNQPQHF. As DNA, the CDR3 is TGTGCCAGCAGCCCGATCGCGACAGGGTGGGGCAATCAGCCCCAGCATTTT.

This clonotype was observed many times. The rearrangement joins TRBV7-2 to TRBJ2-1; 15 bases are shared with TRBD2. Germline trimming cut 5 bases from V and 8 bases from J; bases unmatched to any gene: 4. Germline loops: CDR1 SGHTA, CDR2 FQGNSA. The CDR3 has 15 amino acids. This CDR3 reads CASSLGLAGGHEQFF. DNA of the CDR3: TGTGCCAGCAGCCTGGGACTAGCGGGAGGCCATGAGCAGTTCTTC.

The chain is built from TRBV7-9 and TRBJ2-3, with D tentatively TRBD1 or TRBD2 (5 bases each). The V end lost 1 base, the J end lost 1 base, and 15 bases lay between the germline ends. In germline, CDR1 is SEHNR, CDR2 FQNEAQ (reference sequence). The CDR3 length is 17 residues. This CDR3 reads CASSLGGGPQGTDTQYF. The CDR3 DNA is TGTGCCAGCAGCTTAGGAGGAGGACCACAGGGCACAGATACGCAGTATTTT.

Many counts were recorded for this clonotype. This rearrangement joins TRBV30 to TRBJ2-3, with 10 bases identical to TRBD2. Germline assignment: CDR1 GTSNPN and CDR2 SVGIG (reference sequence). There are 13 residues in the CDR3. V was pared by 4 bases and J by 4 bases, with 2 bases of the junction left unmatched. Written as DNA, the CDR3 is TGTGCCTGGACTAGCGGGAGCGCAGATACGCAGTATTTT. Its protein product is CAWTSGSADTQYF.

This clonotype has more than one count but fewer than ten. V gene TRBV12-3 or TRBV12-4 combines with J gene TRBJ1-1; the D gene is possibly TRBD1 (5 bases). The CDR3 covers 14 residues. V lost 5 bases and J lost 1, with 11 bases in between. Here the CDR3 reads CASSEGPTNTEAFF. CDR3 nucleotides: TGTGCCAGCAGTGAGGGACCGACGAACACTGAAGCTTTCTTT.

This clonotype was recorded at least ten times. The CDR3 DNA follows: TGTGCCAGCAGCTTATCGGGGACTGAAGCTTTCTTT. Amino acid sequence: CASSLSGTEAFF. J is TRBJ1-1 and V is TRBV11-3; D is uncertain. Trimming pared 2 bases from V and 5 bases from J, leaving 6 bases between. Germline CDR1 reads SGHNT; CDR2 reads YENEEA. This CDR3 region has 12 residues.

In this sample, this clonotype turned up many times. The genes are TRBV29-1 and TRBJ1-1, with TRBD1 matching over 7 bases. The CDR3 has 13 amino acids. Germline CDR1 and CDR2: SQVTM and ANQGSEA. V lost 7 bases, J lost 1 base, and 6 bases stayed unmatched. Here the CDR3 reads CSATGTANTEAFF. The CDR3 DNA reads TGCAGCGCTACCGGGACAGCGAACACTGAAGCTTTCTTT. The full variable domain, with the rest looked up from reference TRBV29-1 and TRBJ1-1, is SAVISQKPSRDICQRGTSLTIQCQVDSQVTMMFWYRQQPGQSLTLIATANQGSEATYESGFVIDKFPISRPNLTFSTLTVSNMSPEDSSIYLCSATGTANTEAFFGQGTRLTVV.

The gene calls are TRBV19 and TRBJ2-1, with 7 bases fitting TRBD2. The CDR3 spans 15 residues. The germline CDR1 and CDR2 sequences are LNHDA and SQIVND (reference sequence). Trimming removed 4 bases from V and 0 bases from J; junction bases left unmatched: 3. CDR3 sequence (DNA): TGTGCCAGTAGTACCGGGGGGAGCTCCTACAATGAGCAGTTCTTC. Translating gives CASSTGGSSYNEQFF.

In its sample, this clonotype was seen a few times. The chain recombines TRBV30 with TRBJ2-2; D may be TRBD1 or TRBD2 (5 bases each). Trimming left V 4 bases short and J 1 base short, with 10 bases between. This CDR3 is built from 14 residues. CDR1 is GTSNPN, CDR2 SVGIG, per germline (reference sequence). CDR3 sequence reads: CAWTRGGNTGELFF. The CDR3 bases are TGTGCCTGGACTCGGGGCGGGAACACCGGGGAGCTGTTTTTT.

The V and J genes are TRBV10-3 and TRBJ2-3; 7 bases agree with TRBD2. Germline lookup yields CDR1 ENHRY and CDR2 SYGVKD. J lost 2 bases, V lost 8 bases, and 10 bases had no gene match. This CDR3 is built from 15 residues. Written as DNA, the CDR3 is TGTGCCATCGAAACGGTCGGGAGGTTCACAGATACGCAGTATTTT. It translates to CAIETVGRFTDTQYF.

This clonotype has only a few counts. This rearrangement joins TRBV7-9 to TRBJ2-5, with 8 nucleotides matching TRBD1. J was trimmed by 5 bases and V by 5 bases; bases with no gene match: 10. This CDR3 comprises 15 residues. Germline V gives CDR1 SEHNR, CDR2 FQNEAQ (reference sequence). CDR3 sequence: CASSPDRAVAETQYF. The CDR3 nucleotides read TGTGCCAGCAGCCCGGACAGGGCGGTGGCGGAGACCCAGTACTTC.